The next 23 T cell receptor beta chains were all read from a single sample in a study of cytomegalovirus exposure and HLA in healthy donors. 60 Vbeta and 13 Jbeta primers were used in PCR. Libraries were prepared by immunoSEQ multiplex PCR; TCRdb keeps only in-frame clonotypes and omits some of them. In the table there are some 150,000 clones, around nine tenths of which are singletons. Sequencing used PBMCs. The receptors stem from a woman in her 30s in good health and CMV-seronegative.

This clone was seen a handful of times. The CDR3 protein is CASDRQGEYAKNIQYF. In DNA, the CDR3 is TGTGCCAGCGACCGACAGGGGGAATATGCCAAAAACATTCAGTACTTC. This rearrangement joins TRBV7-8 to TRBJ2-4, with 9 bases matching TRBD1. This CDR3 is 16 amino acids long. Germline CDR1 and CDR2: SGHVS and FQNEAQ. The trim removed 8 bases at V and 1 base at J, leaving 9 bases unmatched.

The chain has TRBV5-5 and TRBJ1-2, with a weak D call TRBD1 (6 bases). From germline, CDR1 is SGHKS and CDR2 YYEKEE (reference sequence). The germline V and J ends were trimmed by 5 bases and 0 bases, with 14 bases remaining between them. This CDR3 comprises 15 residues. The CDR3 protein is CASRDAQGSNYGYTF. The CDR3 nucleotides are TGTGCCAGCAGAGACGCACAGGGATCTAACTATGGCTACACCTTC. The complete variable domain, with remaining parts taken from reference TRBV5-5 and TRBJ1-2, reads DAGVTQSPTHLIKTRGQQVTLRCSPISGHKSVSWYQQVLGQGPQFIFQYYEKEERGRGNFPDRFSARQFPNYSSELNVNALLLGDSALYLCASRDAQGSNYGYTFGSGTRLTVV.

V and J are TRBV11-2 and TRBJ2-5, with 9 bases lining up with TRBD2. J lost 7 bases, V lost 1 base, and 19 bases had no gene match. This CDR3 spans 19 amino acids. Germline V lookup: CDR1 SGHAT, CDR2 FQNNGV. This chain's CDR3 is CASSLAHKAPSGMMGTQYF. DNA of the CDR3: TGTGCCAGCAGCTTAGCCCACAAAGCCCCTAGCGGGATGATGGGGACCCAGTACTTC.

This clone has just a few counts. The chain links TRBV6-5 to TRBJ2-6, with 8 nucleotides matching TRBD1. The germline V gene encodes CDR1 MNHEY and CDR2 SVGAGI. With 1 base clipped from V and 4 bases from J, the junction kept 3 bases outside the gene matches. The CDR3 has 16 amino acids. In DNA form, the CDR3 reads TGTGCCAGCAGTTACTTCAGGGGGCAAGGGGCCAACGTCCTGACTTTC. Its translation: CASSYFRGQGANVLTF.

The J gene is TRBJ2-7, the V gene TRBV30; D possibly corresponds to TRBD2 (5 bases). Trimming left V 1 base short and J 7 bases short, with 17 bases between. The germline V gene has CDR1 GTSNPN and CDR2 SVGIG (reference sequence). This CDR3 comprises 14 residues. CDR3 sequence: CAWSGRITGGEQYF. The CDR3 DNA sequence: TGTGCCTGGAGTGGGAGAATAACGGGCGGGGAGCAGTACTTC.

This clone occurred once. The V gene is TRBV29-1, the J gene TRBJ2-1; TRBD1 might be the D (6 bases). This CDR3 comprises 14 residues. Germline V gene data show CDR1 as SQVTM and CDR2 as ANQGSEA. V lost 4 bases and J 6 bases, leaving 16 bases between the germline ends. This chain's CDR3 is CSVGKFSGANEQFF. The CDR3 nucleotides are TGCAGCGTTGGCAAGTTCTCAGGGGCCAATGAGCAGTTCTTC.

V gene TRBV5-1 combines with J gene TRBJ2-7; 9 positions agree with TRBD2. CDR3 length: 17 residues. Germline V gene lookup returns CDR1 SGHRS and CDR2 YFSETQ. The V segment lost 0 bases and the J segment 5 bases; nucleotides outside the gene matches: 12. CDR3 protein: CASSLDAAGGQMDEQYF. CDR3 coding DNA: TGCGCCAGCAGCTTGGATGCGGCGGGGGGGCAGATGGACGAGCAGTACTTC.

The rearrangement uses TRBV11-2 and TRBJ2-7; TRBD2 matches 8 bases. Germline-derived CDR1 and CDR2 are SGHAT and FQNNGV. The CDR3 covers 16 residues. V was clipped by 2 bases and J by 2 bases; unmatched bases: 8. This CDR3 is CASSLTSGGNAYEQYF. DNA of the CDR3: TGTGCCAGCAGCTTAACGAGCGGGGGCAACGCCTACGAGCAGTACTTC.

In its sample, this clone was seen a few times. V gene TRBV10-2 combines with J gene TRBJ1-1; D might be TRBD1 (5 bases). Trimming removed 0 bases from V and 4 bases from J, with 12 bases in between. Germline values: CDR1 WSHSY, CDR2 SAAADI. CDR3 length: 15 amino acids. CDR3 region: CASSESYGGGTEAFF. CDR3 coding DNA: TGCGCCAGCAGTGAGTCGTACGGGGGGGGCACTGAAGCTTTCTTT.

In this sample, this clone turned up a few times. The rearrangement uses TRBV4-1 and TRBJ2-7; D gene ambiguous. The germline V gene has CDR1 MGHRA and CDR2 YSYEKL. The CDR3 extends over 14 amino acids. Trimming took 1 base from V and 2 from J, leaving 9 bases between them. CDR3 sequence (DNA): TGCGCCAGCAGCCAAGGCGACTTCGCCTACGAGCAGTACTTC. This sequence encodes CASSQGDFAYEQYF.

V and J are TRBV6-5 and TRBJ2-1; 7 nucleotides align to TRBD2. CDR3 size: 15 residues. Germline CDR1 is MNHEY and CDR2 is SVGAGI. J lost 7 bases, V lost 2 bases, and 8 bases had no gene match. CDR3 coding DNA: TGTGCCAGCAGTTACGGGAGGGCCCGCTCGAATGAGCAGTTCTTC. This translates into CASSYGRARSNEQFF.

The chain recombines TRBV9 with TRBJ2-2, with TRBD2 identical over 8 bases. CDR1 is SGDLS and CDR2 is YYNGEE in the germline V gene. The CDR3 is 16 residues long. The ends lost 3 bases at V and 3 bases at J; junction bases unmatched: 7. The CDR3 sequence is CASSGSGSVDTGELFF. CDR3 sequence (DNA): TGTGCCAGCAGCGGGAGCGGGAGCGTGGACACCGGGGAGCTGTTTTTT.

The chain carries TRBV9 and TRBJ1-2; no definite D call. The length of the CDR3 is 12 residues. CDR1 and CDR2 from the germline V gene are SGDLS and YYNGEE. Trimming took off 0 bases at V and 7 bases at J, with 7 bases between the two ends. In DNA, the CDR3 is TGTGCCAGCAGCGTAGCAACGGGTGGCTACACCTTC. Amino acids: CASSVATGGYTF.

The chain's CDR3 is CASSLVGRRAPEEQFF. The CDR3 DNA sequence: TGTGCCAGCAGCCTAGTCGGGCGGCGGGCCCCTGAGGAGCAGTTCTTC. The rearrangement uses TRBV7-4 and TRBJ2-1; D may be TRBD2 (5 bases). The length of the CDR3 is 16 residues. V shed 5 bases and J shed 10 bases, with 24 bases lying between them. CDR1 SGHVT and CDR2 SQSDAQ come from the germline V gene.

The chain is built from TRBV28 and TRBJ2-2; D possibly corresponds to TRBD1 (6 bases). Trimming took 8 bases from V and 3 from J, leaving 19 bases between them. CDR3 length: 16 residues. Germline CDR1 is MDHEN and CDR2 is SYDVKM. In DNA, the CDR3 is TGTGCCAGCGCACGCCCCCGGGACACCTACACCGGGGAGCTGTTTTTT. Translating gives CASARPRDTYTGELFF.

The CDR3 nucleotides are TGTGCCAGCAGCTCACGGACAGGGCTCGGTGGCTACACCTTC. Protein: CASSSRTGLGGYTF. This chain uses TRBV7-8 with TRBJ1-2; TRBD1 aligns across 8 bases. The CDR3 has 14 residues. The J segment lost 7 bases and the V segment lost 4 bases, leaving 8 bases of the junction unmatched. Looked up from germline, CDR1 is SGHVS and CDR2 is FQNEAQ.

This rearrangement joins TRBV20-1 to TRBJ1-2; no reliable D call. Trimming shortened V by 6 bases and J by 4 bases, and 9 bases separated the two germline ends. The CDR3 is 11 residues long. Germline V gene sequence: CDR1 DFQATT, CDR2 SNEGSKA (reference sequence). CDR3 sequence reads: CSAPRSYGYTF. CDR3 bases: TGCAGTGCCCCCCGCAGCTATGGCTACACCTTC.

The chain carries TRBV6-6 and TRBJ2-5; TRBD2 matches at 7 bases. Matching the DNA end better, TRBJ2-7 makes the J call doubtful. Germline lookup yields CDR1 MNHNY and CDR2 SVGAGI (reference sequence). The length of the CDR3 is 14 residues. CDR3 loop: CASRGGVTLYEQYF. CDR3 coding DNA: TGTGCCAGCAGGGGGGGGGTCACCCTCTACGAGCAGTACTTC.

This clone was counted only a few times. The V and J genes are TRBV5-6 and TRBJ2-3; 12 bases align to TRBD2. Germline V gene data show CDR1 as SGHDT and CDR2 as YYEEEE. Trimming took 6 bases from V and 4 from J; bases not matched to a gene: 6. The CDR3 has 15 residues. CDR3 loop: CASTRLAGAADTQYF. The CDR3 DNA follows: TGTGCCAGCACCCGACTAGCGGGGGCGGCAGATACGCAGTATTTT.

This clone has just one count. The rearrangement uses TRBV28 and TRBJ2-2; tentative D call: TRBD1 (7 bases). The CDR3 spans 15 residues. Per the germline V gene, CDR1 is MDHEN and CDR2 is SYDVKM. Trimming stripped 2 bases from V and 4 bases from J, with 11 bases between. CDR3 residues: CASSLEQGGTGELFF. Written as DNA, the CDR3 is TGTGCCAGCAGTTTAGAGCAGGGGGGCACCGGGGAGCTGTTTTTT.

This clone was counted once. The genes are TRBV7-3 and TRBJ1-1; TRBD1 might be the D (5 bases). Trimming removed 8 bases from V and 4 bases from J, with 14 bases in between. The germline V gene has CDR1 SGHTA and CDR2 FQGTGA. CDR3 length: 13 residues. The CDR3 spells CASGPSGGTEAFF. The CDR3 nucleotides are TGTGCCAGCGGACCCTCCGGGGGCACTGAAGCTTTCTTT.

This rearrangement joins TRBV28 to TRBJ2-3, with D unresolved. V dropped 4 bases and J dropped 1 base, with 12 bases sitting between them. Germline V gene sequence: CDR1 MDHEN, CDR2 SYDVKM. This CDR3 spans 15 amino acids. CDR3 protein: CASSSGGIGTDTQYF. The CDR3 coding sequence is TGTGCCAGCAGTTCCGGCGGCATAGGCACAGATACGCAGTATTTT. Drawing the rest from reference TRBV28 and TRBJ2-3, the complete variable domain is DVKVTQSSRYLVKRTGEKVFLECVQDMDHENMFWYRQDPGLGLRLIYFSYDVKMKEKGDIPEGYSVSREKKERFSLILESASTNQTSMYLCASSSGGIGTDTQYFGPGTRLTVL.

In this sample, this clone turned up a few times. CDR3 loop: CASSSPGQSYNEQFF. The CDR3 DNA reads TGTGCCAGCAGCTCCCCGGGACAGTCCTACAATGAGCAGTTCTTC. The chain links TRBV5-6 to TRBJ2-1, with 7 bases that match TRBD1. Germline lookup yields CDR1 SGHDT and CDR2 YYEEEE. V trimming: 3 bases; J trimming: 1 base; junction bases outside the gene matches: 4. The CDR3 consists of 15 residues.